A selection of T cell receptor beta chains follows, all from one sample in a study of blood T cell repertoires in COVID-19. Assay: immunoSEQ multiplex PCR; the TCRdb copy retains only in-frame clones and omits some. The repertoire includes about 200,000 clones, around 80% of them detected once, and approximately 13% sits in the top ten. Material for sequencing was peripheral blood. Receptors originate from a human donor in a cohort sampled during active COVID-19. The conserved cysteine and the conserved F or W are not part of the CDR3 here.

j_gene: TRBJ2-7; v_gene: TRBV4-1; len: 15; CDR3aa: ASSQGLAGGSSYEQY
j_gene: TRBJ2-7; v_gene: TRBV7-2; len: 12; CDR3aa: ASSLEPGVDEQY
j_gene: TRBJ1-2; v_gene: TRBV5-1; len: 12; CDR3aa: ASSSLSGEYGYT
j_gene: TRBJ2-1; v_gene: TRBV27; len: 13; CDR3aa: ASSPSGSLYNEQF
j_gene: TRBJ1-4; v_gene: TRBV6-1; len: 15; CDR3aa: ASSEWGTGDLNEKLF
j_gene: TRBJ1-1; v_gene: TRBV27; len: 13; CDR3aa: ASSPRQGWGTEAF
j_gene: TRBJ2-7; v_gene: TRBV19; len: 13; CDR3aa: ASSRSGTGGYEQY
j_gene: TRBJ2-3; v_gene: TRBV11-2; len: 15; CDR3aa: ASSLGTGALSTDTQY
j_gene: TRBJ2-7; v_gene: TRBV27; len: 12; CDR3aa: ASRRSGRAYEQY
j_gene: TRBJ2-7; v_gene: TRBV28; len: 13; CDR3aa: ASSSPGATAYEQY
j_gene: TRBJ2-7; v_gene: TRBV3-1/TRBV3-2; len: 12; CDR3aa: ASSQAGTSGTLY
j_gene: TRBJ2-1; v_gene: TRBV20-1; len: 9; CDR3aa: SASTWNEQF
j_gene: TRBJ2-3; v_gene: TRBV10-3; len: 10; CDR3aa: AISERADTQY
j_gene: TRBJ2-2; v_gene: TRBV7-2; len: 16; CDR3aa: ASSLGGAGMSNTGELF
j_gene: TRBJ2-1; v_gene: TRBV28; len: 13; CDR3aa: ASSFSSGRAYEQF
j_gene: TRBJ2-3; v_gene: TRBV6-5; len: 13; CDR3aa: ASSLLAGGIDTQY
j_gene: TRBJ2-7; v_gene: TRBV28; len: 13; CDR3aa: ASSSSDRGSYEQY
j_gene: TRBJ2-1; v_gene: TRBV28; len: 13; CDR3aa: ASTVPGQNVNEQF
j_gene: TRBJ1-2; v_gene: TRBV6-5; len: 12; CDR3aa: ASSRGQFNYGYT
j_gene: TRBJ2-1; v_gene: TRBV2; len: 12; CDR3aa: ASSVWAGGYEQF
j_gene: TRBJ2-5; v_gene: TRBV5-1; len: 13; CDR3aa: ASSQTPGYQETQY
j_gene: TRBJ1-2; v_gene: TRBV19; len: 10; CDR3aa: ASSISGIGYT
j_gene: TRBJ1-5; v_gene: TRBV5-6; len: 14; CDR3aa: ASSFGGGPSNQPQH
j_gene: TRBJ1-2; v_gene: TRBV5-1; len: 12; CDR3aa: ASSVDKANYGYT
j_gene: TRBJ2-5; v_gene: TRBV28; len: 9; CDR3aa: ASSLRETQY
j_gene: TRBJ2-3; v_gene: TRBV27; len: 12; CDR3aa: ASSLSRSSVTQY
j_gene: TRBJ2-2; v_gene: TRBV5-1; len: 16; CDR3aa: ASNPSISGGVNTGELF
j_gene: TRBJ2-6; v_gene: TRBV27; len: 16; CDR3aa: ASSFFRTGVLGANVLT
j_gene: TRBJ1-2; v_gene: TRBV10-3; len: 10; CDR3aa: AARGQVYGYT
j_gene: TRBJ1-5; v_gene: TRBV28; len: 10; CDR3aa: ASNGSNQPQH
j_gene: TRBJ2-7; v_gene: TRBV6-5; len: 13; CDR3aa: ASIVTSGTGGEQY
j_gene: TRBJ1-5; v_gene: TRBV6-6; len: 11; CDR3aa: ASSYEDDRGQH
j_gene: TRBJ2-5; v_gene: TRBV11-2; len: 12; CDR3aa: ASRTGTGIETQY
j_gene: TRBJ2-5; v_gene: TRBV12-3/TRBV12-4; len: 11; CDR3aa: ASSLVQGGTQY
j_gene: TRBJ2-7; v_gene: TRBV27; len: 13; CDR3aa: ASLFRASDYYEQY
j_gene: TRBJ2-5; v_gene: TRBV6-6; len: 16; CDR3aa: ASSPRVAGGPGGETQY
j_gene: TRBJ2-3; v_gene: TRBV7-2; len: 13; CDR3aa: ASSHIVAEPQAQY
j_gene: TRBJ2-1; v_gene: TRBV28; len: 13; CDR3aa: ASSFSGSPYNEQF
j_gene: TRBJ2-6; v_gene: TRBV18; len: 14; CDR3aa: ASSRDSLVGANVLT
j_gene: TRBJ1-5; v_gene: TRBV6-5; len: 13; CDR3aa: ASTQGSANSQPQH
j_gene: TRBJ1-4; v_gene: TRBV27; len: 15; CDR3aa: ASSLSMAGLRNEKLF
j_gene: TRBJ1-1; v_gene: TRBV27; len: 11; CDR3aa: ASSYLQGSEAF
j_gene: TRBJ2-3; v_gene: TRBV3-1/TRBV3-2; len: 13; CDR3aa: ASSHPSGSTDTQY
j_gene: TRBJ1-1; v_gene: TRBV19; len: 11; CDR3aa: ASSDRVDTEAF
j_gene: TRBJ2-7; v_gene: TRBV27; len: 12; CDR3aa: ASSPLAGGYEQY
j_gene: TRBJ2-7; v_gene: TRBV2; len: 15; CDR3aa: ASSGDRGSGRIHEQY
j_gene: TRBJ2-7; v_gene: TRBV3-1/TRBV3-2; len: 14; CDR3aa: ASSQSGGNYYYEQY
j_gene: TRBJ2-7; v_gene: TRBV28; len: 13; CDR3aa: ASSGDREVVYEQY
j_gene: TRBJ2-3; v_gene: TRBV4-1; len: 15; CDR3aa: ASSQDTQGRRTDTQY
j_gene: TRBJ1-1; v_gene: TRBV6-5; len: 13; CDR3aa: ASSYSNQIRTEAF
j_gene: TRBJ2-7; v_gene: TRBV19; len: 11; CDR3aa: ASRLTGRDEQY
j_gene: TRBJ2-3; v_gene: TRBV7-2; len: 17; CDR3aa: ASSPRSRLAGGPTDTQY
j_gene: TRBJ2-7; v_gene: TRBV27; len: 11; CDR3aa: ASSLGPSYEQY
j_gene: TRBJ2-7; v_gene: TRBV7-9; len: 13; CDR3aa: ASSFYGQESYEQY